These 6 T cell receptor beta chains originate from one sample sequenced in a study of T cells after yellow fever vaccination. TCRdb reprocessed the 5' RACE reads with MiXCR, giving one entry per CDR3 protein. In the table there are hundreds of thousands of distinct CDR3 sequences, 4.1% of which are singletons. The sequenced sample was PBMCs, obtained 5 days after the yellow fever booster vaccination. Every receptor here comes from a man younger than 30 who received the YFV17D yellow fever vaccine.

This clonotype was observed a handful of times. The chain links TRBV5-1 to TRBJ2-5, with 8 bases aligning to TRBD2. Germline assignment: CDR1 SGHRS and CDR2 YFSETQ. This CDR3 is 16 amino acids long. V dropped 7 bases and J dropped 0; count of bases not matched to a gene: 11. The CDR3 region is CASASGGGGNQETQYF. CDR3 in DNA: TGCGCCAGCGCCTCAGGTGGCGGGGGGAACCAAGAGACCCAGTACTTC.

This clonotype was picked up many times. The chain is built from TRBV6-5 and TRBJ2-1, with 7 bases aligning to TRBD1. Per the germline V gene, CDR1 is MNHEY and CDR2 is SVGAGI. J gave up 6 bases and V 2 bases, and 10 bases lay outside the gene matches. The CDR3 covers 16 residues. CDR3 in amino acids: CASSYGDREGLNEQFF. In nucleotides, the CDR3 is TGTGCCAGCAGTTACGGAGACAGGGAAGGCCTCAATGAGCAGTTCTTC.

V usage is TRBV7-6 and J usage is TRBJ2-1; 7 bases align to TRBD2. V gave up 5 bases and J gave up 4 bases; unmatched junction bases: 5. This CDR3 contains 14 residues. Germline V lookup: CDR1 SGHVS, CDR2 FNYEAQ. The CDR3 here is CASSPAGGYNEQFF. The DNA for the CDR3 is TGTGCCAGCAGCCCAGCCGGGGGGTACAATGAGCAGTTCTTC.

The chain carries TRBV20-1 and TRBJ2-3; D uncertain. The CDR3 runs to 15 residues. V gave up 1 base and J gave up 0 bases, with 11 bases separating them. Germline values: CDR1 DFQATT, CDR2 SNEGSKA (reference sequence). CDR3 sequence (DNA): TGCAGTGCTAGAGGGCCAGCACTAAGCACAGATACGCAGTATTTT. Encoded protein: CSARGPALSTDTQYF.

The table lists this clonotype with many counts. The chain has TRBV2 and TRBJ2-7, with TRBD1 matching over 9 bases. The trim removed 2 bases at V and 3 bases at J, leaving 2 bases unmatched. The CDR3 is 14 amino acids. CDR1 and CDR2 (germline): SNHLY, FYNNEI. The CDR3 nucleotides are TGTGCCAGCAGTGAAAGACAGGGGGTCTACGAGCAGTACTTC. This translates into CASSERQGVYEQYF. Supplemented by reference TRBV2 and TRBJ2-7, the full variable domain reads EPEVTQTPSHQVTQMGQEVILRCVPISNHLYFYWYRQILGQKVEFLVSFYNNEISEKSEIFDDQFSVERPDGSNFTLKIRSTKLEDSAMYFCASSERQGVYEQYFGPGTRLTVT.

This clonotype occurred many times. V gene TRBV7-8 combines with J gene TRBJ2-3; 10 nucleotides line up with TRBD2. Germline lookup yields CDR1 SGHVS and CDR2 FQNEAQ. The trim removed 4 bases at V and 2 bases at J, leaving 6 bases unmatched. This CDR3 has 16 residues. The CDR3 loop is CASSSSGGGSTDTQYF. DNA of the CDR3: TGTGCCAGCAGCTCGAGCGGGGGGGGTTCCACAGATACGCAGTATTTT. Complete variable domain (other parts from reference TRBV7-8 and TRBJ2-3): GAGVSQSPRYKVAKRGQDVALRCDPISGHVSLFWYQQALGQGPEFLTYFQNEAQLDKSGLPSDRFFAERPEGSVSTLKIQRTQQEDSAVYLCASSSSGGGSTDTQYFGPGTRLTVL.